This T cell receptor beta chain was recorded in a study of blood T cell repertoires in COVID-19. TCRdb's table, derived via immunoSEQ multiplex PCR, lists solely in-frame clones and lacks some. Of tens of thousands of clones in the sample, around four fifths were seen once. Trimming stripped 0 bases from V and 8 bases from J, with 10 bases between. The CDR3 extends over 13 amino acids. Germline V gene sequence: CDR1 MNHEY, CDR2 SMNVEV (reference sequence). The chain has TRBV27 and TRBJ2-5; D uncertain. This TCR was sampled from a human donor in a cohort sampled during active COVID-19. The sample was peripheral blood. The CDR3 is CASSLSLLSTQYF. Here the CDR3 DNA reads TGTGCCAGCAGTTTATCCCTCCTAAGCACCCAGTACTTC.